The clone carrying this T cell receptor (beta chain) was seen at least ten times. The sample is drawn from a study of T cells in Graves' hyperthyroidism and ophthalmopathy. Ophthalmopathy patients all had a Clinical Activity Score of at least 3, a NOSPECS grade of at least 4 and disease under 3 months old. The germline CDR1 and CDR2 sequences are MNHEY and SMNVEV (reference sequence). Losses at the gene ends were 2 bases for V and 2 bases for J; bases not matched to a gene: 6. The CDR3 length is 16 residues. What was amplified from RNA transcripts were TCR beta CDR3 regions. The primer set for the first-round RT-PCR of the TCR CDR3 was HTBI. TCRdb processed the multiplex PCR reads anew with MiXCR; each CDR3 protein has one entry. The data show roughly 240,000 distinct CDR3 sequences, roughly 17% seen once.

The receptor's source is a woman aged 18-30 years with Graves' ophthalmopathy. The gene calls are TRBV27 and TRBJ2-3; TRBD1 agrees at 8 bases. Sample: blood. CDR3 DNA: TGTGCCAGCAGTTTACGGACAGGGACATACACAGATACGCAGTATTTT. This gives the protein CASSLRTGTYTDTQYF.